Listed here is a single T cell receptor beta chain. Its antigen remains unidentified. No much larger clonotype is one base removed from it; base qualities were not supplied. From its cysteine to its phenylalanine, the CDR3 spans 14 amino acids. Only the CDR3 part of the read is kept: 42 bases, read in frame from the first base. V was cut back by 7 bases and J by 0 bases, leaving a gap of 11 bases between them. For CDR1 and CDR2, the germline V gene lists ENHRY and SYGVKD. The sample comes from a study of blood T cells in healthy people across ages (dated by TCRdb to the mid-2010s). For context, the study as a whole: In model experiments, template switching captured roughly one uniquely barcoded TCR beta cDNA molecule for every two T cells. Donors of different ages were randomly distributed across sequencing lanes to avoid experimental bias. The donors were divided into four age groups: young (average about 15 years), middle-aged (approximately 39), aged (approximately 64) and long-lived (roughly 82). To track age-related changes in TCR beta repertoire diversity, the study relied on deep sequencing normalized with unique cDNA molecular identifiers. The study analyzed two additional independent replicas of 1 million unique cDNA reads from the same blood draw for two donors, one aged 18 to 29 and one aged 80 or older.

The paper as a whole reports these results and caveats: Estimates of total diversity based on one million sequenced T cells were regarded as lower bounds and as underestimates. Observed TCR beta diversity per million T cells fell roughly linearly with age, and a significant reduction was already apparent by age around 40. The CMV infection status of donors was not known, potentially confounding age-related changes in expanded clonotypes. Observed TCR beta diversity correlated strongly with the percentage of naive T cells measured by flow cytometry. Compared with the aged group, the long-lived group had more naive CD4+ T cells, fewer expanded clones and increased TCR diversity, suggesting age selection. Since profiling was done on bulk unsorted PBMCs, naive and antigen-experienced compartments could not be conclusively compared.

The library was generated by 5' RACE. Instrument on record: Illumina HiSeq 2500. A second PCR of about 6 to 12 cycles was performed with a sample-barcoded 5' primer and a J-beta primer mix. A template-switch 5' adaptor carrying 12 random nucleotides introduced a unique molecular identifier onto each TCR beta cDNA molecule. Each sample yielded at least 2.5 million CDR3-containing paired-end reads. All of the RNA was converted into first-strand cDNA using the Mint cDNA synthesis kit, with a TRBC-specific oligonucleotide serving as the primer. After uracil-DNA glycosylase treatment, a first 18-cycle PCR used universal primers M1SS and BC2_uni_R on all cDNA. Under the source paper's analysis protocol: For normalization, 1 million high-quality reads were randomly selected from each sample, with every read carrying a distinct molecular identifier. Instead of being binned into consensus sequences, reads that shared molecular identifiers were thrown out. MiTCR, set to a Q25 quality threshold and the strictest error-elimination algorithm, was used for CDR3 identification, clonotype clustering and error correction. A nonparametric unseen species model with Euler transformation was used to estimate lower-bound total TCR beta diversity. The public reads were reanalyzed by TCRdb: fastp trimming at Q25, MiXCR alignment, in-frame beta chains only. Each entry is one CDR3 protein sequence, shown with its most common DNA and genes. The V and J calls reflect TCRdb's pipeline rather than the authors' work. The sample table contains 600,000 to 1,000,000 distinct CDR3 sequences; only one count was recorded for nearly 60% of them. The biggest ten clones account for 20% to 25% of the sample.

Systemically healthy Caucasian individuals from Russia, 35 to 40 in total and aged 6 to 90 years, were included as donors. Each donor gave around 9.9 milliliters of peripheral blood, collected into EDTA-treated Vacutainer tubes. PBMCs were isolated by Ficoll-Paque density-gradient centrifugation, with at least 7 million obtained per sample. Trizol reagent was used to extract total RNA from the PBMCs, yielding at least 6 micrograms per sample. For every donor, flow cytometry on a PBMC aliquot measured the percentage of naive CD45RAhigh/CD27high T cells. The sequence came from a man aged 25 to 40 in good health. Here the chain combines TRBV10-3 and TRBJ2-3; matching of 5 bases hints at TRBD2 as the D gene. The sequenced sample consisted of blood. The DNA sequence is given as TGTGCCATCAACGAGGGATCCAGCACAGATACGCAGTATTTT. This is translated as CAINEGSSTDTQYF.